These 24 T cell receptor beta chains originate from one sample sequenced in a study of OX40 agonist ivuxolimab in advanced cancers. TCRdb's table, derived via immunoSEQ multiplex PCR, lists solely in-frame clones and lacks some. Here the sample spans about 100,000 clones, approximately 90% being singletons. Here the sequenced sample was CD4+ or CD8+ T cells sorted from blood, taken in a trial of the OX40 agonist ivuxolimab. The origin of the receptors is an adult with an advanced solid tumor such as melanoma, head and neck, liver or kidney cancer.

In its sample, this clone was seen a few times. The gene calls are TRBV6-5 and TRBJ1-1; D is unclear. The V end lost 3 bases, the J end lost 1 base, and 6 bases lay between the germline ends. Germline CDR1 is MNHEY and CDR2 is SVGAGI. CDR3 length: 13 residues. The CDR3 bases are TGTGCCAGCAGTTATTGGGGGAACACTGAAGCTTTCTTT. Its translation: CASSYWGNTEAFF.

This chain connects TRBV15 to TRBJ2-1; D might be TRBD1 or TRBD2, each matching 5 bases. The CDR3 is 15 amino acids. Per the germline V gene, CDR1 is LNHNV and CDR2 is YYDKDF (reference sequence). Trimming took 5 bases from V and 8 from J, leaving 19 bases between them. CDR3 sequence reads: CATSPRRGPEDEQFF. CDR3 bases: TGTGCCACCAGCCCTAGAAGGGGACCTGAGGATGAGCAGTTCTTC.

The chain combines TRBV9 with TRBJ2-3; maybe TRBD2 (5 bases). Germline V gene data show CDR1 as SGDLS and CDR2 as YYNGEE. V was shortened by 2 bases and J by 7 bases, with 8 bases between the two germline ends. The CDR3 has 12 residues. This chain's CDR3 is CASSVGVNTQYF. The CDR3 DNA sequence: TGTGCCAGCAGCGTCGGGGTAAATACGCAGTATTTT.

The chain uses TRBV10-3 and TRBJ2-7, with 8 nucleotides matching TRBD2. Germline loops: CDR1 ENHRY, CDR2 SYGVKD. Trimming at V came to 3 bases and at J to 4 bases, leaving 11 bases not matched to a gene. This CDR3 spans 16 amino acids. The CDR3, as DNA: TGTGCCATCAGTGAAGAGGCTGGCGGGAGGTGGTACGAGCAGTACTTC. Protein: CAISEEAGGRWYEQYF.

The CDR3 reads CASSLRVGSYEQYF. In DNA form, the CDR3 reads TGTGCCAGCAGCTTAAGGGTGGGGTCCTACGAGCAGTACTTC. J is TRBJ2-7 and V is TRBV7-9; D is unresolved. This CDR3 spans 14 amino acids. CDR1 and CDR2 from the germline V gene are SEHNR and FQNEAQ (reference sequence). Between the trimmed V and J ends, which lost 2 bases and 1 base, there was a span of 9 bases.

This chain links TRBV4-2 with TRBJ2-1, with a possible D match to TRBD2 (5 bases). Germline V gene sequence: CDR1 LGHNA, CDR2 YNFKEQ. This CDR3 region has 17 residues. V was cut by 5 bases and J by 0 bases, with 17 bases left in between. The CDR3 loop reads CASSSLLTRTSYNEQFF. Here the CDR3 DNA reads TGTGCCAGCAGCTCCCTGCTTACTAGGACCTCCTACAATGAGCAGTTCTTC.

Comment on this clone: Other nucleotide sequences in the sample specify the same CDR3. This chain connects TRBV19 to TRBJ2-5; 11 bases are a match to TRBD2. The trim removed 4 bases at V and 2 bases at J, leaving 3 bases unmatched. Germline values: CDR1 LNHDA, CDR2 SQIVND (reference sequence). The CDR3 consists of 15 residues. The CDR3 DNA is TGTGCCAGTAGTAGAACTAGCGGGGGTCAAGAGACCCAGTACTTC. Translated: CASSRTSGGQETQYF.

This clone was counted once. V and J are TRBV6-5 and TRBJ1-1, with D perhaps matching TRBD1 (5 bases). Trimming took off 6 bases at V and 0 bases at J, with 8 bases between the two ends. Per the germline V gene, CDR1 is MNHEY and CDR2 is SVGAGI. CDR3 length: 13 residues. CDR3 loop: CASRPTVNTEAFF. DNA for the CDR3: TGTGCCAGCAGGCCGACAGTGAACACTGAAGCTTTCTTT.

The chain has TRBV28 and TRBJ2-3, with TRBD2 matching 12 bases. CDR3 length: 15 residues. V was pared by 5 bases and J by 3 bases, with 3 bases of the junction left unmatched. Germline CDR1 and CDR2: MDHEN and SYDVKM. CDR3 in DNA: TGTGCCAGCAGTCGAACTAGCGGGAGGACAGATACGCAGTATTTT. Its protein is CASSRTSGRTDTQYF.

The chain links TRBV5-1 to TRBJ1-4, with D perhaps matching TRBD1 (6 bases). Between the trimmed V and J ends, which lost 4 bases and 5 bases, there was a span of 12 bases. This CDR3 contains 14 residues. In germline, CDR1 is SGHRS, CDR2 YFSETQ. The CDR3 spells CASSPRDINEKLFF. The CDR3 DNA reads as TGCGCCAGCAGCCCCCGGGACATCAATGAAAAACTGTTTTTT.

The chain joins TRBV7-6 to TRBJ2-3; 10 bases are shared with TRBD1. This CDR3 is 18 amino acids long. The germline V gene encodes CDR1 SGHVS and CDR2 FNYEAQ. V was pared by 8 bases and J by 8 bases, with 22 bases of the junction left unmatched. In DNA, the CDR3 is TGTGCCAGCTCTCCATTATTAGGCGACAGGGGGCGGTGGGGTACGCAGTATTTT. This gives the protein CASSPLLGDRGRWGTQYF.

The chain employs TRBV7-2 and TRBJ2-2; no reliable D call. This CDR3 contains 16 residues. V lost 5 bases and J 6 bases, leaving 19 bases between the germline ends. Germline loops: CDR1 SGHTA, CDR2 FQGNSA. The CDR3 here is CASSPGPRRPPGELFF. CDR3 in DNA: TGTGCCAGCAGCCCCGGGCCGCGAAGGCCTCCCGGGGAGCTGTTTTTT. Full variable domain (remainder filled in from reference TRBV7-2 and TRBJ2-2): GAGVSQSPSNKVTEKGKDVELRCDPISGHTALYWYRQSLGQGLEFLIYFQGNSAPDKSGLPSDRFSAERTGGSVSTLTIQRTQQEDSAVYLCASSPGPRRPPGELFFGEGSRLTVL.

This chain uses TRBV9 with TRBJ1-1; the D is unclear. The CDR3 sequence is 15 residues long. The ends were cut back, 2 bases at V and 5 bases at J, with 16 bases in the middle. Germline V lookup: CDR1 SGDLS, CDR2 YYNGEE. CDR3 sequence (DNA): TGTGCCAGCAGCGTCCAAGCGCTTTCGGGGACTGAAGCTTTCTTT. It encodes CASSVQALSGTEAFF.

This chain uses TRBV27 with TRBJ2-1; tentative D call: TRBD2 (6 bases). The CDR3 runs to 16 residues. Germline CDR1 is MNHEY and CDR2 is SMNVEV (reference sequence). Trimming removed 4 bases from V and 3 bases from J, with 16 bases in between. The CDR3 reads CASSSLRGTGYNEQFF. DNA for the CDR3: TGTGCCAGCAGTTCTCTTCGTGGGACTGGCTACAATGAGCAGTTCTTC.

This clone showed up just a few times. The V gene is TRBV28, the J gene TRBJ1-5; possibly TRBD1 for D (5 bases). V shed 8 bases and J shed 1 base, with 9 bases lying between them. The CDR3 contains 13 residues. From germline, CDR1 is MDHEN and CDR2 SYDVKM. CDR3 bases: TGTGCCAGCTGGCAGGGCAGCAATCAGCCCCAGCATTTT. Its translation is CASWQGSNQPQHF.

The chain has TRBV6-1 and TRBJ2-3; 7 bases fit TRBD2. With 4 bases clipped from V and 1 base from J, the junction kept 5 bases outside the gene matches. Germline V CDR1 and CDR2: MNHNS, SASEGT. This CDR3 is built from 15 residues. CDR3 protein: CASSGQRGRTDTQYF. CDR3 nucleotides: TGTGCCAGCAGTGGTCAGCGGGGCCGCACAGATACGCAGTATTTT.

This clone was detected only a few times. V and J are TRBV7-9 and TRBJ1-1, with 7 bases that match TRBD1. CDR1 and CDR2 from the germline V gene are SEHNR and FQNEAQ (reference sequence). After removal of 2 bases from V and 11 bases from J, the junction contained 5 bases not matched to a gene. This CDR3 has 12 residues. The CDR3 is CASSLRGLDAFF. The DNA for the CDR3 is TGTGCCAGCAGCTTAAGGGGGCTGGATGCTTTCTTT.

Only one count was recorded for this clone. CDR3 in amino acids: CASSQPGQGAYEQYF. CDR3 bases: TGTGCCAGCTCACAACCGGGACAGGGGGCTTACGAGCAGTACTTC. The chain joins TRBV18 to TRBJ2-7; 12 positions agree with TRBD1. The CDR3 consists of 15 residues. The V segment lost 4 bases and the J segment 4 bases; nucleotides outside the gene matches: 5. The germline V gene has CDR1 KGHSH and CDR2 LQKENI. Combining the CDR3 with reference TRBV18 and TRBJ2-7 gives the whole variable domain NAGVMQNPRHLVRRRGQEARLRCSPMKGHSHVYWYRQLPEEGLKFMVYLQKENIIDESGMPKERFSAEFPKEGPSILRIQQVVRGDSAAYFCASSQPGQGAYEQYFGPGTRLTVT.

V and J are TRBV7-2 and TRBJ2-5, with 10 bases lining up with TRBD2. Germline V gene data show CDR1 as SGHTA and CDR2 as FQGNSA. The CDR3 is 16 amino acids. V shed 2 bases and J 1 base; nucleotides not matched to a gene: 4. CDR3 DNA: TGTGCCAGCAGCTTATATGGGACTAGCGCCCAAGAGACCCAGTACTTC. Translation: CASSLYGTSAQETQYF. The variable domain in full, completed from reference TRBV7-2 and TRBJ2-5, reads GAGVSQSPSNKVTEKGKDVELRCDPISGHTALYWYRQSLGQGLEFLIYFQGNSAPDKSGLPSDRFSAERTGGSVSTLTIQRTQQEDSAVYLCASSLYGTSAQETQYFGPGTRLLVL.

V usage is TRBV7-7 and J usage is TRBJ2-1, with TRBD1 matching 9 bases. CDR1 SSHAT and CDR2 FNYEAQ come from the germline V gene (reference sequence). The V and J ends lost 0 bases and 3 bases, in that order; junction bases with no gene match: 0. This CDR3 comprises 15 residues. The CDR3 DNA reads TGTGCCAGCAGCTTAGCGGGACAGGGCTACAATGAGCAGTTCTTC. Encoded protein: CASSLAGQGYNEQFF.

The rearrangement joins TRBV27 to TRBJ2-1; the match to TRBD2 covers 10 bases. Germline V gene sequence: CDR1 MNHEY, CDR2 SMNVEV (reference sequence). The CDR3 sequence is 15 residues long. The junction had 8 bases not matched to a gene; V was cut back by 6 bases and J by 6 bases. This chain's CDR3 is CASRQSGRAVNEQFF. The CDR3 coding sequence is TGTGCCAGCAGACAAAGCGGGAGGGCCGTCAATGAGCAGTTCTTC.

The chain recombines TRBV7-9 with TRBJ1-4; 8 nucleotides align to TRBD1. The germline CDR1 and CDR2 sequences are SEHNR and FQNEAQ (reference sequence). J gave up 8 bases and V 5 bases, and 10 bases lay outside the gene matches. CDR3 length equals 15 residues. CDR3 in amino acids: CASSETGDPGEKLFF. The CDR3 DNA is TGTGCCAGCAGCGAGACAGGGGACCCGGGAGAAAAACTGTTTTTT.

The genes are TRBV28 and TRBJ2-1; 8 bases line up with TRBD2. This CDR3 has 14 residues. The V and J ends lost 10 bases and 9 bases, in that order; junction bases with no gene match: 14. Germline CDR1 reads MDHEN; CDR2 reads SYDVKM. The CDR3 loop reads CATILAATAGEQFF. The CDR3 DNA is TGTGCCACTATACTAGCGGCTACTGCGGGTGAGCAGTTCTTC.

This clone was observed a single time. This chain uses TRBV18 with TRBJ2-1, with 14 bases that match TRBD2. V gave up 6 bases and J gave up 7 bases; unmatched junction bases: 8. The CDR3 runs to 16 residues. Germline CDR1 and CDR2: KGHSH and LQKENI. CDR3 protein: CASSPSGLAGVNEQFF. The CDR3 DNA is TGTGCCAGCTCGCCGTCGGGACTAGCGGGAGTAAATGAGCAGTTCTTC.